Reported below is one TCR beta chain. The CDR3 has 13 residues. V gave up 5 bases and J gave up 4 bases, with 9 bases separating them. CDR1 MNHEY and CDR2 SVGEGT come from the germline V gene. The record originates from a study of naive and memory T cell subsets. Both TRBC1 and TRBC2 were covered by a beta constant-region primer of two equimolar oligonucleotides. The ligated cDNA underwent four PCR rounds using SP2 and nested alpha and beta constant-region primers. In TCRdb, the UMI-ligation and nested PCR reads were re-called with MiXCR into one record per CDR3 protein. The sample holds 95,000 to 150,000 distinct CDR3 sequences, 36% seen once.

The chain uses TRBV6-2 or TRBV6-3 and TRBJ1-5; tentatively, D is TRBD1 (6 bases). The receptor was derived from a human donor in good health. The specimen sequenced was central memory CD4+ T cells from blood. The CDR3 DNA sequence: TGTGCCAGCAGTCCACAGGGAAATCAGCCCCAGCATTTT. It yields the protein CASSPQGNQPQHF.